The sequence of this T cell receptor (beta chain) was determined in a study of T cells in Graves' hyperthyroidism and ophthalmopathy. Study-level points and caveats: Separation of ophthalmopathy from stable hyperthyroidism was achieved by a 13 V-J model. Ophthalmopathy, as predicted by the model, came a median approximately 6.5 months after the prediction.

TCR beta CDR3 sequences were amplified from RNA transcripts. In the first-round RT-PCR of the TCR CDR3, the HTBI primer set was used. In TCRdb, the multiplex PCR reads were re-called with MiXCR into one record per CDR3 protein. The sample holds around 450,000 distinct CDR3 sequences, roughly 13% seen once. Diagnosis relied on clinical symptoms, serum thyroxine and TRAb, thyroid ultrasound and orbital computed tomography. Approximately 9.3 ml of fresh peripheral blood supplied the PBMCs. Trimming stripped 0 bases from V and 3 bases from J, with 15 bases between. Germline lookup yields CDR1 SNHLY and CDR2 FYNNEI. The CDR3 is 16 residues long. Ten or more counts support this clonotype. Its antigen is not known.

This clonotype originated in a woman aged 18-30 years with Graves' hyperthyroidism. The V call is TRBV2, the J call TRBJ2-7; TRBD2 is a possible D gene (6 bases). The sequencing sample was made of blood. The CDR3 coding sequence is TGTGCCAGCAGTGAAGCAATAGCGGCCAACCTCTACGAGCAGTACTTC. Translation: CASSEAIAANLYEQYF.